This TCR beta chain is from a study of blood T cells in healthy people across ages. Study-level findings and limits: Age advanced and TCR beta diversity per million T cells fell, roughly linearly.

Primers used in a second PCR of about 7 to 12 cycles were a sample-barcoded 5' primer and a J-beta primer mix. TCRdb reanalysed the 5' RACE reads using MiXCR and keeps one entry per CDR3 protein. The profile covers about 1.7 million distinct CDR3 sequences, with 28% appearing a single time and 7.7% taken by the ten largest. About this clonotype: The antigen remains undetermined.

V shed 5 bases, J shed 5 bases, and the junction held 8 bases outside the gene matches. The CDR3 spans 15 residues. The gene calls are TRBV12-3 or TRBV12-4 and TRBJ1-1, with 10 bases lining up with TRBD1. Sequenced material: blood. The receptor was derived from a woman in her twenties or thirties in good health. This CDR3 reads CASSPFGQGVTEAFF. DNA of the CDR3: TGTGCCAGCAGTCCATTTGGACAGGGGGTTACTGAAGCTTTCTTT.